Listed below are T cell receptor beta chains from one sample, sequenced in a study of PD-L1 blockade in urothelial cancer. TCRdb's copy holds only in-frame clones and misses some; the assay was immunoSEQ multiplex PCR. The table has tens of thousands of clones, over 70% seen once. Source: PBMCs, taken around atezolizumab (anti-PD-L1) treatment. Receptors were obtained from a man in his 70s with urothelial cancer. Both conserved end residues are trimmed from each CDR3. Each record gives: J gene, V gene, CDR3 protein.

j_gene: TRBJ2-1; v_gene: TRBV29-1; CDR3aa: SVVSQGGRWGEQF
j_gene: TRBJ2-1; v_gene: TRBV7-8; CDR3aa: ASSLVSYNEQF
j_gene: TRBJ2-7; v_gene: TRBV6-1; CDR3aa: ASSPQGAAEYEQY
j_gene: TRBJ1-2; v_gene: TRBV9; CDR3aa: ASSAGVGYT
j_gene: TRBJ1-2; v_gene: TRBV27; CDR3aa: ASSLDGQSLRGYT
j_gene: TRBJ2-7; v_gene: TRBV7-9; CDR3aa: ASSSTSGSQYEQY
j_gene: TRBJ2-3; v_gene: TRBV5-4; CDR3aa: ASSSWEAGTDTQY
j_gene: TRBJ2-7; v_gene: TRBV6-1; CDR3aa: ASSEAGQPSYEQY
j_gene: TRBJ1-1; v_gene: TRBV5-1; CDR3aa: ASSPLGQGLTEAF
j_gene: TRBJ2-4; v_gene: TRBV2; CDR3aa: ASKLDRGRDNIQY
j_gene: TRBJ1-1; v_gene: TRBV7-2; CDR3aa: ASSLVAGGNTEAF
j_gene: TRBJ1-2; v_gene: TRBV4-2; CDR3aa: ASSQVASYGYT
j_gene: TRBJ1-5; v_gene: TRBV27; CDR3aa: ASRGDRVSQPQH
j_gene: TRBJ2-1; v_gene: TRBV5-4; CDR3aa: ASSPWSGSSYNEQF
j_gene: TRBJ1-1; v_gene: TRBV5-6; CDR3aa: ASSSIDRSSWGEAF
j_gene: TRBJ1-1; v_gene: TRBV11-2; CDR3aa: AWGVPNTEAF
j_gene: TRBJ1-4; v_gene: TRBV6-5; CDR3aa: ASGRAEGEKLF
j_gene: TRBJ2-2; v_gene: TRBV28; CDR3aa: ASSSGTGELF
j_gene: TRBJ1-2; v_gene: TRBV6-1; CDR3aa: AVKDRNYGYT
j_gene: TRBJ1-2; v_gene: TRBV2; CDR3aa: ASSGDRSFYGYT
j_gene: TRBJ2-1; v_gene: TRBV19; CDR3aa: ASSSGFASYNEQF
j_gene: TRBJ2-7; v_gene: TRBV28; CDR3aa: ASNRRTAYEQY
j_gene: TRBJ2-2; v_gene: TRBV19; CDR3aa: ASSPSTRPDTGELF
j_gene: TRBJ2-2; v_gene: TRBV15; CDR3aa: ATSKMLAGSTGELF
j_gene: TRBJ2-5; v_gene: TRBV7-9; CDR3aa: ASSLTGGSGETQY
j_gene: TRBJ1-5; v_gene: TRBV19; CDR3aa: ASSRVNSAYSNQPQH
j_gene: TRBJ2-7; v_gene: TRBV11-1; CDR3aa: ASSSRQGLTYEQY
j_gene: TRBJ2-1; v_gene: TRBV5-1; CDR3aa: ASSRGLAPNEQF
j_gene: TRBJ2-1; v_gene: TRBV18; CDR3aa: ASSPGGRRSSYNEQF
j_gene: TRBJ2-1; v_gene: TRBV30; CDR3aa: AWSVGGYYNEQF
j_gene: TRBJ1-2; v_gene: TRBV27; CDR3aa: ASSLFTGDGYT
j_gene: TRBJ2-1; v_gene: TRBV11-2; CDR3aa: ASELIAGLNEQF
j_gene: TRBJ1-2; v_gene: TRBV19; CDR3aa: ASSTGGANYGYT
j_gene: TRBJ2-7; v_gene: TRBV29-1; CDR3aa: SVAGTSGTYEQY
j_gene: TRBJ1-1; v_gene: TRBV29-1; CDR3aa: SVERRVMNTEAF
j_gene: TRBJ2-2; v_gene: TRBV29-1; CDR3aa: SVDDFTGELF
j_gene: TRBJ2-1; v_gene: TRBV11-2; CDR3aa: ASSRLIESSYNEQF
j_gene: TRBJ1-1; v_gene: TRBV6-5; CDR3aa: ASTRNTEAF